This T cell receptor beta chain was captured in a study of T cell responses to AZD1222 COVID-19 vaccine. The CDR3 loop spans 19 amino acids. Germline trimming cut 5 bases from V and 1 base from J; bases unmatched to any gene: 16. Germline V gene data show CDR1 as LNHDA and CDR2 as SQIVND (reference sequence). Libraries were prepared by immunoSEQ multiplex PCR; TCRdb keeps only in-frame clonotypes and omits some of them. The sample comprises 95,000 to 150,000 clones, approximately 90% of which are singletons, and around 7.8% rests with the top ten. The sample here was peripheral blood, taken on day 0 of AZD1222 vaccination. The J gene is TRBJ2-4, the V gene TRBV19; 8 bases line up with TRBD1. The origin of this receptor is an adult in good health. The CDR3 DNA sequence: TGTGCCAGTAGTTCTCGGACAGGGACTCCGCTCCAGGCCAAAAACATTCAGTACTTC. Translating gives CASSSRTGTPLQAKNIQYF.